This T cell receptor (beta chain) comes out of a study of cytomegalovirus exposure and HLA in healthy donors. Study results and caveats: Later on, a genetic analysis was performed. It linked a missense variant in DCLRE1C with V- and J-gene trimming of TCR beta.

This CDR3 comprises 14 residues. The ends lost 6 bases at V and 3 bases at J; junction bases unmatched: 8. The germline gives CDR1 ENHRY, CDR2 SYGVKD. The PCR employed 60 Vbeta primers together with 13 Jbeta primers. Method: immunoSEQ multiplex PCR; TCRdb's copy keeps in-frame clones and lacks some. This sample has 90,000 to 150,000 clones, with 60% to 85% found just once. About this clone itself: Its antigen is not known.

This clonotype was sampled from a woman aged 40 to 50 in good health and CMV-seropositive. This chain links TRBV10-3 with TRBJ2-7; 7 bases line up with TRBD1. The sequencing input was PBMCs. This CDR3 is CAISSGQTIYEQYF. CDR3 bases: TGTGCCATCAGCTCGGGACAGACAATCTACGAGCAGTACTTC.